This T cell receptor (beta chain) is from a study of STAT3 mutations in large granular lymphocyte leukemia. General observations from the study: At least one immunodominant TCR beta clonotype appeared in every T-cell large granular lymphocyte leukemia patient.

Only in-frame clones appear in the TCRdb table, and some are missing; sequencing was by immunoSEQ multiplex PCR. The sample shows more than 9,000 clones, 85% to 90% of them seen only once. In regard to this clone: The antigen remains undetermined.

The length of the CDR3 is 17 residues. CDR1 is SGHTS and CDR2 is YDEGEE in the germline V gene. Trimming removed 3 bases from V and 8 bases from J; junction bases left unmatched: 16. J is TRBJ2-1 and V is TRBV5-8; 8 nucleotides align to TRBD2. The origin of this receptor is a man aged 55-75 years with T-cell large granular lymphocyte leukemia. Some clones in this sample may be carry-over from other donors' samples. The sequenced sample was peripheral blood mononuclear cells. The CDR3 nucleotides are TGTGCCAGCAGCTCCCGTGGGAGCGGGAGAGGTTTAGATGAGCAGTTCTTC. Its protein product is CASSSRGSGRGLDEQFF. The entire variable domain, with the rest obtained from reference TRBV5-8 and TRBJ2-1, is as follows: EAGVTQSPTHLIKTRGQQATLRCSPISGHTSVYWYQQALGLGLQFLLWYDEGEERNRGNFPPRFSGRQFPNYSSELNVNALELEDSALYLCASSSRGSGRGLDEQFFGPGTRLTVL.